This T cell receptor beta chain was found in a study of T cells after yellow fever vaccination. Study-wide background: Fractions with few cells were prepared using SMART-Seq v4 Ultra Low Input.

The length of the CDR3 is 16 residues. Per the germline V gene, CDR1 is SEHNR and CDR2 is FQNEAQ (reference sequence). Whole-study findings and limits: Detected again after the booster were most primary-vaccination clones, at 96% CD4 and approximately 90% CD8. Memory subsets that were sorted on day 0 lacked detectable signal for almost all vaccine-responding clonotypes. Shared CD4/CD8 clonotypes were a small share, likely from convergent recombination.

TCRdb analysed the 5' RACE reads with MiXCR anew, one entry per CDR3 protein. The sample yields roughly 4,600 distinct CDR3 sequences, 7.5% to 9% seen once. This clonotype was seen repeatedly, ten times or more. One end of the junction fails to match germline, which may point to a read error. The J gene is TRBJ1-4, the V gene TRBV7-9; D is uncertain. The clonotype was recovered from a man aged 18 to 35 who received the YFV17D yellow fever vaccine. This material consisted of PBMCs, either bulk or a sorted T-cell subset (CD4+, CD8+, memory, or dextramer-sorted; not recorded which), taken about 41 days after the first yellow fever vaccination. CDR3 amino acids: CASSLNRLATNGKLFF. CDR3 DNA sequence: TGTGCCAGCAGCTTAAACCGGCTTGCGACTAATGGAAAACTGTTTTTT.